What follows is one TCR beta chain and its context. This CDR3 is built from 13 residues. Trimming stripped 6 bases from V and 4 bases from J, with 12 bases between. Germline V gene data show CDR1 as SGHAT and CDR2 as FQNNGV. Profiling relied on immunoSEQ multiplex PCR, and the TCRdb table lists in-frame clones only, not all of them. This sample has roughly 130,000 clones, with 85% to 95% found just once. The data are from a study of control samples from healthy donors and cancer patients. The sequenced sample consisted of blood. The TCR comes from a man aged 18 to 30 in good health. The chain links TRBV11-2 to TRBJ1-2, with D perhaps TRBD1 (6 bases). The CDR3 region has the DNA TGTGCCAGCAGTCCGACAGGAGTCTATGGCTACACCTTC. The encoded protein is CASSPTGVYGYTF.